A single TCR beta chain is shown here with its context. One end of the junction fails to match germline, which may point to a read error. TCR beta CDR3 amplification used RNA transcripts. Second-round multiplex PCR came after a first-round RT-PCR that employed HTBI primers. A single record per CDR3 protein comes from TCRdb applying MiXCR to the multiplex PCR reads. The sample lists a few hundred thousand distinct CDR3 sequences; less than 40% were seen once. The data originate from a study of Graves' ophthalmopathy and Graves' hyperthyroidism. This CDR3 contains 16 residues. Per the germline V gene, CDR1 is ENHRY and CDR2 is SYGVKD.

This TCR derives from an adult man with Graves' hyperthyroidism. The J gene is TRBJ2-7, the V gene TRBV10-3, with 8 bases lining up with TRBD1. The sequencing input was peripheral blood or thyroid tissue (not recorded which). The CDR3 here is CASSLSPGQDSYEQYF. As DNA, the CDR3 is TGTGCCAGCAGTTTATCCCCGGGACAGGACTCCTACGAGCAGTACTTC.